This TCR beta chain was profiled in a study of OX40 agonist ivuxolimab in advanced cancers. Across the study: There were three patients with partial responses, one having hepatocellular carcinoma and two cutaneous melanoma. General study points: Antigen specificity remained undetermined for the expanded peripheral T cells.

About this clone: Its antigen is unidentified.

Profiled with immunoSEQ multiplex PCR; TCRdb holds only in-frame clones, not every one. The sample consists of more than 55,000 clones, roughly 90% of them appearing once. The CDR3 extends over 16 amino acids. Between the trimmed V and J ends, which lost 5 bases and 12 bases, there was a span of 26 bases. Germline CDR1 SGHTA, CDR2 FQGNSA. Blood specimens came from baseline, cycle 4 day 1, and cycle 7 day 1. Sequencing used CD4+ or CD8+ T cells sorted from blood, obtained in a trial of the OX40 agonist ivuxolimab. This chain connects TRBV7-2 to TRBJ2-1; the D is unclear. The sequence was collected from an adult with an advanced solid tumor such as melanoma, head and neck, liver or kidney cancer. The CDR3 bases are TGTGCCAGCAGCCCCCAATCAAGTCTTTCGGGCAACGGGCAGTTCTTC. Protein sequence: CASSPQSSLSGNGQFF.